Presented here are 2 T cell receptor beta chains from one specimen sequenced in a study of T cells expressing NK-cell markers. TCRdb re-called the 5' RACE reads, yielding one record per CDR3 amino acid sequence without DNA. This repertoire includes 400,000 to 500,000 distinct CDR3 sequences. Input material: blood T cells: a sorted CD56 or NKG2C T cell subset, CD4+ or CD8+ T cells, or bulk PBMC T cells (not recorded which). The receptors originated from a woman between 18 and 69 years old in good health.

V is TRBV7-2 and J is TRBJ2-1; without DNA, the TCRdb call of TRBD1 cannot be checked. This CDR3 spans 15 amino acids. Germline values: CDR1 SGHTA, CDR2 FQGNSA. CDR3 loop: CASSLDPGQEYEQFF.

The CDR3 sequence is CASRDNEKLFF. The chain has TRBV12-3 or TRBV12-4 and TRBJ1-4. The CDR3 is 11 amino acids.